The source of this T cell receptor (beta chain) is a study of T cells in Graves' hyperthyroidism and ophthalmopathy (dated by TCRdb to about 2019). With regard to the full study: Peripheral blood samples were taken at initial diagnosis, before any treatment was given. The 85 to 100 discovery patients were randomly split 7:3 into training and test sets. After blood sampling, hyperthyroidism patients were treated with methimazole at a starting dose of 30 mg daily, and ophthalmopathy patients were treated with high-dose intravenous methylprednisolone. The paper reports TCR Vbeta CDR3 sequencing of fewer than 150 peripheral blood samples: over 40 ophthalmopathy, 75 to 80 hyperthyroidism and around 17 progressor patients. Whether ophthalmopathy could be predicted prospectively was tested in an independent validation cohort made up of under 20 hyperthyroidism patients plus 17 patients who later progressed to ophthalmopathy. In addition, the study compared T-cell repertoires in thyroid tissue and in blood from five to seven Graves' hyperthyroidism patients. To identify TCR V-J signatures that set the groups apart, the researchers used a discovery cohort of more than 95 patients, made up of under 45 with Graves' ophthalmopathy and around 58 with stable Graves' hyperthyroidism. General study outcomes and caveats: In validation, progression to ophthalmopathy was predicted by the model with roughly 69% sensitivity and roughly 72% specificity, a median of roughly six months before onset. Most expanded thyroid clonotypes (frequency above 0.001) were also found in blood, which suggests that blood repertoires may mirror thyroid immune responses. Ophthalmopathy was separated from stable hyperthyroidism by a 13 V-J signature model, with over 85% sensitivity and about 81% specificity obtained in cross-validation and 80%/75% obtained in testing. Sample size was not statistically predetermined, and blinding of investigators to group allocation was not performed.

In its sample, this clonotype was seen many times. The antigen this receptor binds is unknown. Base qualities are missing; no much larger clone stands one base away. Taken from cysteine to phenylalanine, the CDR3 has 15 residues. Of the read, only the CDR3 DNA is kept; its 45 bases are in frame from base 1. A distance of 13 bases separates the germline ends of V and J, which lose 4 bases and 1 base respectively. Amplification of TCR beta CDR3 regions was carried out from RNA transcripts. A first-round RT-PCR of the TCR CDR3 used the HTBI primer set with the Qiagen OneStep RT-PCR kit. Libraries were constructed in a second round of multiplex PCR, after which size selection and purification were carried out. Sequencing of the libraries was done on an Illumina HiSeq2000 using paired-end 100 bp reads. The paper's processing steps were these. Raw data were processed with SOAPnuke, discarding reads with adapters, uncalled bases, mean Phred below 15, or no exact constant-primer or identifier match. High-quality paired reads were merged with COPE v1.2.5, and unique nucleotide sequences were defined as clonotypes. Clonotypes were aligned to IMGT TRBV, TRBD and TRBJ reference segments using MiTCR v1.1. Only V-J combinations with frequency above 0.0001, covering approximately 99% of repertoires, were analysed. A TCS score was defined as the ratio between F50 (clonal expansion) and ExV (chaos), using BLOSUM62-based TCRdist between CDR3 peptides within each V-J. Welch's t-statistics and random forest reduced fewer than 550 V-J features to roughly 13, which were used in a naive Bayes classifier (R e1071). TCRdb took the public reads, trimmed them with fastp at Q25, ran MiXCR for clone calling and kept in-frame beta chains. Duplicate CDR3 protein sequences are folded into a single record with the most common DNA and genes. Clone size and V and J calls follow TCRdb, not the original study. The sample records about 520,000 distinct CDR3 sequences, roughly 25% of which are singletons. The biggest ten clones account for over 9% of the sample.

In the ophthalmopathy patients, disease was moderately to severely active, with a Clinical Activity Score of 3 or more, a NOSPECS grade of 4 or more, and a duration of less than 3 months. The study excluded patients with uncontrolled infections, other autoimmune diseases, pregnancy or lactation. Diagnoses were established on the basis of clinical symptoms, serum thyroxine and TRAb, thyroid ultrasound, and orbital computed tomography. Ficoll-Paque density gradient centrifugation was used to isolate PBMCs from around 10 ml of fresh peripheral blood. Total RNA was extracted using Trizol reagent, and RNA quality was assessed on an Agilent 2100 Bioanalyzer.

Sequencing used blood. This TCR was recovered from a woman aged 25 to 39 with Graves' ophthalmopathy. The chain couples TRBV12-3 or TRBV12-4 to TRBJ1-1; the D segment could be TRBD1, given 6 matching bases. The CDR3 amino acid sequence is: CASSSTSGANTEAFF. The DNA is TGTGCCAGCAGTTCGACCTCAGGGGCGAACACTGAAGCTTTCTTT.